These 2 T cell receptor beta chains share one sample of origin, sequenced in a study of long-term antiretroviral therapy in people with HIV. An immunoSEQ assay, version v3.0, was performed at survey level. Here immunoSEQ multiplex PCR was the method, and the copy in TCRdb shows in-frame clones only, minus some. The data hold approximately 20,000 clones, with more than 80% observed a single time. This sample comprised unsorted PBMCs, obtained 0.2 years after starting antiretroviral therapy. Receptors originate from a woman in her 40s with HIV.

The CDR3 nucleotides read TGTGCCAGCAGCCCCCCCGGAGGTGAAGCTTTCTTT. This codes for CASSPPGGEAFF. V is TRBV13 and J is TRBJ1-1; D is unresolved. V was pared by 5 bases and J by 7 bases, with 11 bases between. The CDR3 is 12 residues long. CDR1 PRHDT and CDR2 FYEKMQ come from the germline V gene (reference sequence). Full variable domain (remainder filled in from reference TRBV13 and TRBJ1-1): AAGVIQSPRHLIKEKRETATLKCYPIPRHDTVYWYQQGPGQDPQFLISFYEKMQSDKGSIPDRFSAQQFSDYHSELNMSSLELGDSALYFCASSPPGGEAFFGQGTRLTVV.

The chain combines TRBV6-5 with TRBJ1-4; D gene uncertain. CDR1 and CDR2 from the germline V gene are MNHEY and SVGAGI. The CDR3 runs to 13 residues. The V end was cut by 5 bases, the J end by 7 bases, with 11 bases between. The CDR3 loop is CASSALDLEKLFF. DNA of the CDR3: TGTGCCAGCAGTGCCTTAGATCTTGAAAAACTGTTTTTT.